This is a list of T cell receptor beta chains from one sample in a study of regulatory T cells in long-lasting Graves disease. TCRdb redid the calling of the multiplex PCR reads with MiXCR, one entry per CDR3 protein. The sample yields 400,000 to 600,000 distinct CDR3 sequences, roughly 21% seen once. The sequencing used peripheral blood mononuclear cells (PBMCs), collected when the disease was refractory, from a patient treated with antithyroid drugs. These receptors originate from a female donor with Graves disease. CDR3s include the opening cysteine and the closing phenylalanine or tryptophan. The D gene is left open where the match is weak. Clone sizes are given selectively: once, few, many, or a class where the clone is expanded.

d_gene	abundance	v_gene	j_gene	CDR3nt	CDR3aa
TRBD2	many	TRBV20-1	TRBJ2-1	TGCAGTGCTTCGACTAGCGGGAGGGGAAGTGAGCAGTTCTTC	CSASTSGRGSEQFF
TRBD2	many	TRBV12-3/TRBV12-4	TRBJ2-7	TGTGCCAGCAGTTTGAGTAGCCTAGCGGGAGGGCCATTACCCGAGCAGTACTTC	CASSLSSLAGGPLPEQYF
NA	NA	TRBV11-2	TRBJ2-6	TGTGCCAGCAGCCCTCTTATCTCTGGGGCCAACGTCCTGACTTTC	CASSPLISGANVLTF
NA	many	TRBV27	TRBJ2-7	TGTGCCAGCAGTCTCAGGTCAAGGGACACCTCCTACGAGCAGTACTTC	CASSLRSRDTSYEQYF
NA	NA	TRBV2	TRBJ2-7	TGTGCCAGCAGTGAGCAGATGAGCTCCTACGAGCAGTACTTC	CASSEQMSSYEQYF
NA	many	TRBV10-3	TRBJ1-4	TGTGCCATCAGTGAGTCGGTGGGCCTGGGGAATGAAAAACTGTTTTTT	CAISESVGLGNEKLFF
NA	NA	TRBV7-9	TRBJ1-5	TGTGCCAGCAGCTCAGGGGCAGGGAGACAGCCCCAGCATTTT	CASSSGAGRQPQHF
NA	many	TRBV7-9	TRBJ2-5	TGTGCCAGCAGCCCCACATTTCCGGGGGAGACCCAGTACTTC	CASSPTFPGETQYF
TRBD1	NA	TRBV28	TRBJ2-3	TGTGCCAGCGCATCGACAGGGGGCGCAGATACGCAGTATTTT	CASASTGGADTQYF
NA	NA	TRBV6-1	TRBJ2-2	TGTGCCAGCAGTCGCGAGGGGGGGAACACCGGGGAGCTGTTTTTT	CASSREGGNTGELFF
TRBD1	few	TRBV7-9	TRBJ2-5	TGTGCCAGCACCCAAGCGCCCCGGGAAACAGGGGGTATAGAGACCCAGTACTTC	CASTQAPRETGGIETQYF
TRBD1	many	TRBV12-3/TRBV12-4	TRBJ1-2	TGTGCCAGCAGAAACCAGGGGGCGAATGGCTACACCTTC	CASRNQGANGYTF
NA	many	TRBV28	TRBJ1-5	TGTGCCAGCAGTCCTAACCTTCACGGCAATCAGCCCCAGCATTTT	CASSPNLHGNQPQHF
NA	many	TRBV2	TRBJ1-1	TGTGCCAGCAGATGGGAGAACACTGAAGCTTTCTTT	CASRWENTEAFF
NA	many	TRBV6-5	TRBJ1-2	TGTGCCAGCAGTTACTCGGGAAGGGGAAGAGGCTACACCTTC	CASSYSGRGRGYTF
NA	NA	TRBV7-9	TRBJ1-1	TGTGCCAGCAGCCAAGCGGGGCGGGGTGGTCAAGCTTTCTTT	CASSQAGRGGQAFF
NA	many	TRBV2	TRBJ1-6	TGTGCCAGCATGGAGGATCTATCACCCCTCCACTTT	CASMEDLSPLHF
NA	many	TRBV12-3/TRBV12-4	TRBJ1-2	TGTGCCAGCAGTTTGGATGGGGCTTATGGCTACACCTTC	CASSLDGAYGYTF
NA	few	TRBV19	TRBJ1-1	TGTGCCAGTAGAAGACTGGGGATGAACACTGAAGCTTTCTTT	CASRRLGMNTEAFF
NA	NA	TRBV6-2/TRBV6-3	TRBJ1-1	TGTGCCAGCATTATTCAGCTCACCAACACTGAAGCTTTCTTT	CASIIQLTNTEAFF
NA	few	TRBV30	TRBJ1-4	TGTGCCTGGAGTCAGGGCCCATATAATGAAAAACTGTTTTTT	CAWSQGPYNEKLFF
TRBD1	many	TRBV14	TRBJ2-5	TGTGCCAGCAGCCAGCGGACAGGCTCCTGGACCTGGGAGACCCAGTACTTC	CASSQRTGSWTWETQYF
TRBD1	NA	TRBV5-5	TRBJ2-4	TGTGCCAGCAGCTTCCTACGGACAGGGAAAAACATTCAGTACTTC	CASSFLRTGKNIQYF
NA	many	TRBV20-1	TRBJ2-6	TGCAGTGCTAGAGATCCAACAGGGTCTGGGGCCAACGTCCTGACTTTC	CSARDPTGSGANVLTF
TRBD1	many	TRBV20-1	TRBJ1-1	TGCAGTGCTAGCAAATACCGGGACAGAAACACTGAAGCTTTCTTT	CSASKYRDRNTEAFF
NA	few	TRBV27	TRBJ1-1	TGTGCCAGCAGGACCCGTGCGGGGGACGTGGGGGCTTTCTTT	CASRTRAGDVGAFF
NA	few	TRBV28	TRBJ2-1	TGTGCCAGCAGTTTATTGGGGGAGTCCGAGGCGAATGAGCAGTTCTTC	CASSLLGESEANEQFF
NA	many	TRBV6-1	TRBJ1-5	TGTGCCAGCAGTCCTCGGCTAGGGGTGTATAGCAATCAGCCCCAGCATTTT	CASSPRLGVYSNQPQHF
NA	NA	TRBV4-3	TRBJ1-2	TGCGCCAGCAGCCAAGGGATCGGGGGGCTTCACTATGGCTACACCTTC	CASSQGIGGLHYGYTF
NA	many	TRBV28	TRBJ1-5	TGTGCCAGCAGCCCGGGAGTCCAGCCCCAGCATTTT	CASSPGVQPQHF
TRBD2	few	TRBV29-1	TRBJ2-7	TGCAGCGTGGGATCTAGCGGGAGGAACAACGAGCAGTACTTC	CSVGSSGRNNEQYF
NA	many	TRBV6-5	TRBJ2-5	TGTGCCAGCAGTTACAAGGCTTCTGGGACGGGACGTGGGGAGACCCAGTACTTC	CASSYKASGTGRGETQYF
NA	few	TRBV30	TRBJ1-2	TGTGCCTGGAGTGTAGGGAGTGGCTACACCTTC	CAWSVGSGYTF
NA	NA	TRBV3-1	TRBJ1-4	TGTGCCAGCAGCCAAGATGGAATGGGGGGAGATGCAACTAATGAAAAACTGTTTTTT	CASSQDGMGGDATNEKLFF
NA	NA	TRBV19	TRBJ1-1	TGTGCCAGTAGTATCAGCCAGGGGACCACTGAAGCTTTCTTT	CASSISQGTTEAFF
NA	few	TRBV4-2	TRBJ2-7	TGTGCCAGCAGCCAAGACTCGCAGGGCTCCTACGAGCAGTACTTC	CASSQDSQGSYEQYF
TRBD1	few	TRBV4-1	TRBJ1-2	TGCGCCAGCAGCCAAGCCGGGACAGGCTATGGCTACACCTTC	CASSQAGTGYGYTF
TRBD1	few	TRBV6-1	TRBJ2-1	TGTGCCAGCAGCCTACAGGGGGCCTACAATGAGCAGTTCTTC	CASSLQGAYNEQFF
NA	few	TRBV19	TRBJ2-4	TGTGCCAGTAGTATTCGCAGGGAGGCCAAAAACATTCAGTACTTC	CASSIRREAKNIQYF
TRBD1	many	TRBV27	TRBJ2-2	TGTGCCAGCAGTCGGGACAGGGATATGAACGGGAACACCGGGGAGCTGTTTTTT	CASSRDRDMNGNTGELFF
TRBD1	many	TRBV7-2	TRBJ2-7	TGTGCCAGCAGCTTTACAGGGGGTGAGCAGTACTTC	CASSFTGGEQYF
TRBD1	NA	TRBV19	TRBJ1-1	TGTGCCAGTAGTATAGAACAGACAGGGAGGGCTGAAGCTTTCTTT	CASSIEQTGRAEAFF
NA	NA	TRBV11-2	TRBJ2-7	TGTGCCAGCAGCTTAGAGCCTCCCTACGAGCAGTACTTC	CASSLEPPYEQYF
NA	few	TRBV5-1	TRBJ1-1	TGCGCCAGCAGCCTGCCTGACGGCAACACTGAAGCTTTCTTT	CASSLPDGNTEAFF
TRBD1	NA	TRBV3-1	TRBJ2-5	TGTGCCAGCAGCCCCAGCGGACTCTGGACAGGGGGCGTCCGGGAGACCCAGTACTTC	CASSPSGLWTGGVRETQYF
TRBD1	NA	TRBV12-5	TRBJ2-5	TGTGCTAGTGCTCGACAGGGGGTTCGTGAGACCCAGTACTTC	CASARQGVRETQYF
TRBD1	NA	TRBV19	TRBJ2-7	TGTGCCAGTAGTATAGAAACCGGGACAGCCGCATTTGATGAGCAGTACTTC	CASSIETGTAAFDEQYF
TRBD2	few	TRBV30	TRBJ2-7	TGTGCCTGGAGCCCCGGGGAGGGTCTGCAGTACTTC	CAWSPGEGLQYF
TRBD1	NA	TRBV20-1	TRBJ1-1	TGCAGTGCTAGAGATTCAGGGGGCCGGGTAGGGGGCACTGAAGCTTTCTTT	CSARDSGGRVGGTEAFF
TRBD1	few	TRBV7-9	TRBJ2-6	TGTGCCAGCAGCTGGACAGGGGGGGTATCTGGGGCCAACGTCCTGACTTTC	CASSWTGGVSGANVLTF
NA	NA	TRBV14	TRBJ1-4	TGTGCCAGCAGTAAACACCTCGCAACTAATGAAAAACTGTTTTTT	CASSKHLATNEKLFF
TRBD1	NA	TRBV7-8	TRBJ2-7	TGTGCCAGCAGCTCACCAACAGGGGGCGAAGTCGAGCAGTACTTC	CASSSPTGGEVEQYF
NA	many	TRBV6-1	TRBJ2-7	TGTGCCAGCAGCCCGGGGGGACAGACCTACGAGCAGTACTTC	CASSPGGQTYEQYF